This T cell receptor (beta chain) was captured in a study of blood T cell repertoires in COVID-19. For the study at large: COVID-19 samples from acute and convalescent phases originated in the United States, Italy and Spain. PBMCs, B-cell-depleted T cells, or T cells were the source of the cDNA or gDNA that made up the material.

CDR3 length: 14 residues. The germline gives CDR1 SQVTM, CDR2 ANQGSEA. J lost 2 bases, V lost 4 bases, and 7 bases had no gene match. Authors' methods: Amplification of reference gene primers was used by the study to estimate nucleated cell counts. Using immunoSEQ multiplex PCR, the repertoire was profiled, and TCRdb retains in-frame clones only, with some absent. V, J and clone size are taken as reported in that table, and D and trimming were inferred from the DNA itself. The top ten hold about 8.3% of the sample, which has approximately 210,000 clones, roughly 80% seen once. The rearrangement joins TRBV29-1 to TRBJ1-2; TRBD1 matches 7 bases. The sequenced sample was peripheral blood. The sequence was obtained from a woman aged 80 or over with COVID-19, enrolled during active disease. CDR3 sequence reads: CSVGEPGQNYGYTF. CDR3 coding DNA: TGCAGCGTTGGGGAACCGGGACAGAACTATGGCTACACCTTC. Full variable domain (outside the CDR3, taken from reference TRBV29-1 and TRBJ1-2): SAVISQKPSRDICQRGTSLTIQCQVDSQVTMMFWYRQQPGQSLTLIATANQGSEATYESGFVIDKFPISRPNLTFSTLTVSNMSPEDSSIYLCSVGEPGQNYGYTFGSGTRLTVV.